Listed here are 8 T cell receptor beta chains from one sample, sequenced in a study of T cell changes during pregnancy in multiple sclerosis (dated by TCRdb to about 2019). The receptor library was made with the immunoSEQ multiplex PCR assay. As stored in TCRdb, this immuneACCESS dataset retains in-frame rearrangements with V and J assigned. A fraction of the clones does not appear; measured against another copy, unresolved V genes explain less than half of the discrepancy, and the remainder lacks a known reason. The sample data list about 67,000 clones, and 80% to 90% of these were observed just once. The top ten clonotypes cover 2% to 3% of the sample. Sequenced here: peripheral blood, sampled in the first trimester of pregnancy. The receptors stem from a female donor with multiple sclerosis, enrolled in a pregnancy study.

The count of this clone is one. The chain links TRBV11-2 to TRBJ2-2; a possible D gene is TRBD2 (5 bases). Trimming took 5 bases from V and 5 from J, leaving 9 bases between them. Germline-derived CDR1 and CDR2 are SGHAT and FQNNGV. The CDR3 consists of 13 residues. The CDR3 bases are TGTGCCAGCAGCCAGGACTGGACCGGGGAGCTGTTTTTT. As protein: CASSQDWTGELFF. Drawing the rest from reference TRBV11-2 and TRBJ2-2, the complete variable domain is EAGVAQSPRYKIIEKRQSVAFWCNPISGHATLYWYQQILGQGPKLLIQFQNNGVVDDSQLPKDRFSAERLKGVDSTLKIQPAKLEDSAVYLCASSQDWTGELFFGEGSRLTVL.

This chain links TRBV10-1 with TRBJ2-7, with a tentative D call TRBD2 (5 bases). The CDR3 length is 15 residues. Germline CDR1 WNHNN, CDR2 SYGVQD (reference sequence). V lost 2 bases to trimming and J lost 2 bases, with 13 bases between them. The CDR3 DNA sequence: TGCGCCAGCAGTGAGCTGGCTAGCTTTACCTACGAGCAGTACTTC. Its protein is CASSELASFTYEQYF.

The chain combines TRBV9 with TRBJ2-7; 7 nucleotides agree with TRBD2. Germline V gene lookup returns CDR1 SGDLS and CDR2 YYNGEE. Germline trimming cut 3 bases from V and 7 bases from J; bases unmatched to any gene: 10. The CDR3 spans 14 residues. The CDR3 loop is CASSATGGPGEQYF. Written as DNA, the CDR3 is TGTGCCAGCAGCGCGACGGGAGGACCGGGAGAGCAGTACTTC.

This clone has a handful of counts. The chain employs TRBV5-1 and TRBJ1-5, with unresolved D. The CDR3 is 15 amino acids. Germline-derived CDR1 and CDR2 are SGHRS and YFSETQ. V lost 1 base to trimming and J lost 0 bases, with 8 bases between them. CDR3 sequence (DNA): TGCGCCAGCAGCTTGAAACCGGTTAGCAATCAGCCCCAGCATTTT. Amino acid sequence: CASSLKPVSNQPQHF.

This chain joins TRBV5-4 and TRBJ2-7; 7 bases map to TRBD2. This CDR3 comprises 15 residues. With 6 bases clipped from V and 2 bases from J, the junction kept 11 bases outside the gene matches. Per germline, CDR1 SGHNT and CDR2 YYREEE (reference sequence). In DNA form, the CDR3 reads TGTGCCAGCACTATCGGCGGGAGTGGCCCCTACGAGCAGTACTTC. It encodes CASTIGGSGPYEQYF.

This rearrangement joins TRBV7-9 to TRBJ2-7; possibly TRBD1 or TRBD2 for D (11 bases each). V dropped 7 bases and J dropped 3 bases, with 31 bases sitting between them. CDR1 and CDR2 from the germline V gene are SEHNR and FQNEAQ (reference sequence). The CDR3 loop spans 19 amino acids. CDR3 nucleotide sequence: TGTGCCAGCACCACTTTGCGGACAGGGGGCCTAGCGGGAGGCTACGAGCAGTACTTC. This gives the protein CASTTLRTGGLAGGYEQYF.

Here the CDR3 DNA reads TGTGCCTGGAACCCAGGCACAGATACGCAGTATTTT. This encodes CAWNPGTDTQYF. The chain carries TRBV30 and TRBJ2-3, with D unresolved. CDR3 length equals 12 residues. Deletions cut 4 bases from V and 1 base from J, with 6 bases between. Germline CDR1 is GTSNPN and CDR2 is SVGIG (reference sequence).

The chain carries TRBV6-5 and TRBJ2-2, with unresolved D. The V and J ends lost 0 bases and 2 bases respectively, with 10 bases between them. CDR3 size: 16 residues. CDR1 is MNHEY and CDR2 is SVGAGI in the germline V gene. In DNA, the CDR3 is TGTGCCAGCAGTTACTCGAACTTTGCCAACACCGGGGAGCTGTTTTTT. It is translated as CASSYSNFANTGELFF.